The next 6 T cell receptor beta chains were all read from a single sample in a study of blood T cell repertoires in COVID-19. Here immunoSEQ multiplex PCR was the method, and the copy in TCRdb shows in-frame clones only, minus some. The top ten hold 5% to 5.5% of the sample, which has approximately 400,000 clones, over 80% seen once. The material sequenced was PBMCs or T cells enriched from blood (not recorded which). The receptors were gathered from a woman aged 50 to 60 who had recovered from COVID-19.

This clone was observed once. The chain recombines TRBV15 with TRBJ1-4; D unresolved. Germline loops: CDR1 LNHNV, CDR2 YYDKDF (reference sequence). V was shortened by 0 bases and J by 7 bases, with 15 bases between the two germline ends. This CDR3 is built from 16 residues. CDR3 sequence reads: CATSRDLVTAGEKLFF. In DNA form, the CDR3 reads TGTGCCACCAGCAGAGATCTGGTCACAGCGGGTGAAAAACTGTTTTTT.

V and J are TRBV19 and TRBJ1-4; 8 nucleotides agree with TRBD1. The J segment lost 8 bases and the V segment lost 5 bases, leaving 7 bases of the junction unmatched. Germline CDR1 and CDR2: LNHDA and SQIVND (reference sequence). The CDR3 consists of 14 residues. In DNA form, the CDR3 reads TGTGCCAGTAGTCCTAGGACAGGGACCGAAAAACTGTTTTTT. Residues: CASSPRTGTEKLFF.

This clone was counted at least ten times. The CDR3 coding sequence is TGTGCCAGCAGCTCGGGACAGGGGGGCGAGCAGTACTTC. This codes for CASSSGQGGEQYF. This rearrangement joins TRBV3-1 (or the pseudogene TRBV3-2) to TRBJ2-7, with TRBD1 identical over 11 bases. This CDR3 contains 13 residues. J gave up 6 bases and V 5 bases, and 3 bases lay outside the gene matches. Germline assignment: CDR1 LGHDT and CDR2 YNNKEL (reference sequence).

This clone was picked up one time. CDR3 protein: CASRSEDRYGYTF. The CDR3 nucleotides are TGTGCCAGCAGGTCGGAGGACCGGTATGGCTACACCTTC. The J gene is TRBJ1-2, the V gene TRBV6-5; D remains unclear. The CDR3 length is 13 residues. Between the trimmed V and J ends, which lost 6 bases and 5 bases, there was a span of 13 bases. CDR1 and CDR2 from the germline V gene are MNHEY and SVGAGI.

V usage is TRBV9 and J usage is TRBJ2-1, with 8 bases matching TRBD2. Germline V gene sequence: CDR1 SGDLS, CDR2 YYNGEE. Trimming cost V 2 bases and J 4 bases; bases outside gene matches: 5. The CDR3 is 15 amino acids. The CDR3 DNA reads TGTGCCAGCAGCGTGACGCTAGCGGGTTACAATGAGCAGTTCTTC. Its translation is CASSVTLAGYNEQFF. Variable domain in full (rest from reference TRBV9 and TRBJ2-1): DSGVTQTPKHLITATGQRVTLRCSPRSGDLSVYWYQQSLDQGLQFLIQYYNGEERAKGNILERFSAQQFPDLHSELNLSSLELGDSALYFCASSVTLAGYNEQFFGPGTRLTVL.

This chain connects TRBV30 to TRBJ1-5, with D possibly TRBD1 on 5 matching bases. Germline V lookup: CDR1 GTSNPN, CDR2 SVGIG (reference sequence). The CDR3 consists of 13 residues. The V end was cut by 4 bases, the J end by 3 bases, with 10 bases between. The CDR3 coding sequence is TGTGCCTGGAAGGGAGGGGCCAATCAGCCCCAGCATTTT. As protein: CAWKGGANQPQHF.